This TCR beta chain was sequenced during a study of PD-1 blockade in mismatch repair-deficient tumors. Study in general: Patients had approximately 13 mismatch repair-deficient cancer types and were previously treated and progressing. Overall study results and limits: After pembrolizumab, tumor-resident clones rose rapidly, then generally contracted before radiologic responses.

Turning to this clone: Its antigen is unidentified.

V lost 3 bases to trimming and J lost 7 bases, with 16 bases between them. CDR3 length: 15 residues. Germline CDR1 SGDLS, CDR2 YYNGEE. This table comes from immunoSEQ multiplex PCR, and its TCRdb copy is limited to in-frame clones, with some not included. The sample lists roughly 84,000 clones, 65% to 85% occurring once. The clonotype originates from an adult with mismatch repair-deficient cancer. This specimen consisted of peripheral blood, obtained 12 weeks after starting pembrolizumab. V usage is TRBV9 and J usage is TRBJ1-4; a possible D gene is TRBD1 (6 bases). CDR3 in amino acids: CASSAGGAGREKLFF. In nucleotides, the CDR3 is TGTGCCAGCAGCGCTGGGGGGGCGGGGCGTGAAAAACTGTTTTTT.